This T cell receptor beta chain came from a study of CD8 T cells in Susac syndrome. Random hexamers were used to reverse transcribe the RNA input (about 0.5 to 1 ug). TCRdb called the immunoSEQ multiplex PCR reads again in MiXCR, with one record for every CDR3 protein. The sample records roughly 150,000 distinct CDR3 sequences, approximately 96% being singletons. Sequencing used CD4+ T cells from PBMCs. The TCR comes from a human donor with Susac syndrome.

Here the CDR3 reads CSVSGTGGETQYF. DNA for the CDR3: TGCAGTGTCTCCGGGACAGGGGGTGAGACCCAGTACTTC. The chain combines TRBV20-1 with TRBJ2-5, with 11 bases identical to TRBD1. After removal of 7 bases from V and 5 bases from J, the junction contained 6 bases not matched to a gene. The V gene's germline CDR1 is DFQATT and CDR2 SNEGSKA (reference sequence). The CDR3 loop spans 13 amino acids.